This T cell receptor (beta chain) originates from a study of T cells in Graves' hyperthyroidism and ophthalmopathy. This CDR3 spans 14 amino acids. V shed 2 bases and J 4 bases; nucleotides not matched to a gene: 5. RNA transcripts gave rise to amplified TCR beta CDR3 regions. HTBI primers were employed in a first-round RT-PCR of the TCR CDR3. Via MiXCR, TCRdb re-called the multiplex PCR reads, giving one row per CDR3 protein. The profile shows approximately 400,000 distinct CDR3 sequences, 15% to 20% of them singletons. In this sample, this clonotype turned up many times. V is TRBV12-3 or TRBV12-4 and J is TRBJ2-7; 7 bases are a match to TRBD2. The clonotype originates from a man aged 18 to 29 with Graves' ophthalmopathy. Source material: blood. Here the CDR3 DNA reads TGTGCCAGCAGTTTACGGGGGGTGGGTTACGAGCAGTACTTC. Its protein is CASSLRGVGYEQYF.